Below are 25 T cell receptor beta chains sequenced from a single sample in a study of cytomegalovirus exposure and HLA in healthy donors. The PCR contained 60 Vbeta and 13 Jbeta primers. The protocol was immunoSEQ multiplex PCR, while the TCRdb copy is restricted to in-frame clones and leaves out a portion. The data contain under 150,000 clones, about 68% of them singletons. Sample: PBMCs. The receptor set was obtained from a woman aged 35 to 49 in good health and CMV-seropositive.

The V call is TRBV6-1, the J call TRBJ2-1; the D gene is possibly TRBD2 (5 bases). Deletions cut 3 bases from V and 0 bases from J, with 9 bases between. This CDR3 is 15 amino acids long. Germline CDR1 reads MNHNS; CDR2 reads SASEGT. CDR3 residues: CASSEVRGSYNEQFF. Here the CDR3 DNA reads TGTGCCAGCAGTGAGGTCCGGGGCTCCTACAATGAGCAGTTCTTC.

The chain is built from TRBV18 and TRBJ1-5, with D unclear. V lost 2 bases and J 7 bases, leaving 9 bases between the germline ends. CDR3 length: 13 amino acids. CDR1 and CDR2 from the germline V gene are KGHSH and LQKENI. The CDR3 nucleotides are TGTGCCAGCTCACCATCGACGGGGCAGCCCCAGCATTTT. Translating gives CASSPSTGQPQHF.

The chain employs TRBV4-2 and TRBJ1-4, with 7 bases lining up with TRBD1. Germline V gene data show CDR1 as LGHNA and CDR2 as YNFKEQ. Trimming took 0 bases from V and 5 from J; bases not matched to a gene: 6. The length of the CDR3 is 16 residues. The chain's CDR3 is CASSQDQSQGNEKLFF. The CDR3 DNA sequence: TGTGCCAGCAGCCAAGATCAGTCACAGGGGAATGAAAAACTGTTTTTT.

V is TRBV19 and J is TRBJ2-7; TRBD1 aligns across 7 bases. The CDR3 is 14 amino acids. Germline V gene sequence: CDR1 LNHDA, CDR2 SQIVND (reference sequence). Trimming cost V 5 bases and J 2 bases; bases outside gene matches: 6. This chain's CDR3 is CASSLQGTAYEQYF. For the CDR3, the DNA is TGTGCCAGTAGTTTACAGGGGACAGCCTACGAGCAGTACTTC. Supplemented by reference TRBV19 and TRBJ2-7, the full variable domain reads DGGITQSPKYLFRKEGQNVTLSCEQNLNHDAMYWYRQDPGQGLRLIYYSQIVNDFQKGDIAEGYSVSREKKESFPLTVTSAQKNPTAFYLCASSLQGTAYEQYFGPGTRLTVT.

The chain is built from TRBV27 and TRBJ2-7; 9 bases are a match to TRBD2. V was clipped by 7 bases and J by 5 bases; unmatched bases: 6. Looked up from germline, CDR1 is MNHEY and CDR2 is SMNVEV (reference sequence). The CDR3 is 13 residues long. The CDR3 DNA follows: TGTGCCAGCAAGATAGCGGGAGTTAACGAGCAGTACTTC. Protein: CASKIAGVNEQYF.

CDR3 DNA sequence: TGTGCCAGCAGCTTCGGGAGGACAGGGGGGCTCGGTGGAAACACCATATATTTT. It translates to CASSFGRTGGLGGNTIYF. V gene TRBV5-4 combines with J gene TRBJ1-3; TRBD1 agrees at 10 bases. Germline V lookup: CDR1 SGHNT, CDR2 YYREEE (reference sequence). This CDR3 has 18 residues. The V segment lost 2 bases and the J segment 3 bases; nucleotides outside the gene matches: 11.

This rearrangement joins TRBV7-9 to TRBJ2-3, with 8 bases that match TRBD2. The V and J ends lost 4 bases and 3 bases, in that order; junction bases with no gene match: 3. This CDR3 spans 14 amino acids. Germline values: CDR1 SEHNR, CDR2 FQNEAQ (reference sequence). The CDR3 nucleotides read TGTGCCAGCAGCTCCAGCGGGGGTACAGATACGCAGTATTTT. Translation: CASSSSGGTDTQYF. Variable domain in full (rest from reference TRBV7-9 and TRBJ2-3): DTGVSQNPRHKITKRGQNVTFRCDPISEHNRLYWYRQTLGQGPEFLTYFQNEAQLEKSRLLSDRFSAERPKGSFSTLEIQRTEQGDSAMYLCASSSSGGTDTQYFGPGTRLTVL.

This clone was observed once. Here the CDR3 DNA reads TGCGCCAGCAGCCCAGGACTAGCGGGGGCCGGCACAGATACGCAGTATTTT. Translation: CASSPGLAGAGTDTQYF. This chain joins TRBV5-1 and TRBJ2-3; 13 bases fit TRBD2. Germline V CDR1 and CDR2: SGHRS, YFSETQ. Losses at the gene ends were 4 bases for V and 1 base for J; bases not matched to a gene: 6. CDR3 length equals 17 residues.

The CDR3 loop reads CASRKGRGTYGYTF. The CDR3, as DNA: TGTGCCAGCAGGAAGGGGAGGGGAACCTATGGCTACACCTTC. The rearrangement uses TRBV2 and TRBJ1-2, with a possible D match to TRBD1 (5 bases). Germline V lookup: CDR1 SNHLY, CDR2 FYNNEI. CDR3 length: 14 residues. Deletions cut 6 bases from V and 4 bases from J, with 15 bases between.

This clone was seen once. This chain uses TRBV29-1 with TRBJ2-6; maybe TRBD1 (5 bases). Germline V gives CDR1 SQVTM, CDR2 ANQGSEA. The CDR3 consists of 14 residues. V dropped 4 bases and J dropped 0 bases, with 7 bases sitting between them. The DNA for the CDR3 is TGCAGCGTTGGACAGAGCTCTGGGGCCAACGTCCTGACTTTC. Translating gives CSVGQSSGANVLTF.

The chain employs TRBV30 and TRBJ1-5; no reliable D call. This CDR3 contains 13 residues. The germline V and J ends were trimmed by 6 bases and 4 bases, with 13 bases remaining between them. Per the germline V gene, CDR1 is GTSNPN and CDR2 is SVGIG (reference sequence). CDR3 loop: CACSAGPNQPQHF. For the CDR3, the DNA is TGTGCCTGCTCAGCGGGTCCGAATCAGCCCCAGCATTTT.

The V call is TRBV7-9, the J call TRBJ2-7; TRBD1 is a possible D gene (5 bases). Trimming removed 8 bases at V and 5 bases at J, with 13 bases between. Germline CDR1 reads SEHNR; CDR2 reads FQNEAQ (reference sequence). The CDR3 is 12 amino acids. This CDR3 is CASGQGSHEQYF. The DNA of the CDR3 is TGTGCCAGCGGCCAGGGATCTCACGAGCAGTACTTC.

J is TRBJ2-3 and V is TRBV19, with 8 bases lining up with TRBD2. The V gene's germline CDR1 is LNHDA and CDR2 SQIVND (reference sequence). This CDR3 is built from 14 residues. Trimming took 6 bases from V and 4 from J; bases not matched to a gene: 6. CDR3 nucleotides: TGTGCCAGTAGAACTACTAGCGGAGCAGATACGCAGTATTTT. This codes for CASRTTSGADTQYF.

The genes are TRBV5-4 and TRBJ2-5; 12 bases line up with TRBD1. In germline, CDR1 is SGHNT, CDR2 YYREEE (reference sequence). This CDR3 has 16 residues. V lost 2 bases to trimming and J lost 5 bases; unmatched junction nucleotides: 7. The CDR3 sequence: CASSFPGTGGAETQYF. The CDR3 DNA is TGTGCCAGCAGCTTCCCCGGGACAGGGGGCGCGGAGACCCAGTACTTC.

This clone was seen once. CDR3 region: CASRWTGTDGELFF. CDR3 in DNA: TGTGCCAGCAGGTGGACAGGGACGGACGGGGAGCTGTTTTTT. The chain carries TRBV27 and TRBJ2-2; 8 nucleotides match TRBD1. The J segment lost 7 bases and the V segment lost 6 bases, leaving 7 bases of the junction unmatched. The V gene's germline CDR1 is MNHEY and CDR2 SMNVEV (reference sequence). The CDR3 spans 14 residues.

J is TRBJ2-2 and V is TRBV30, with TRBD1 matching over 9 bases. The CDR3 is 15 amino acids. The ends lost 1 base at V and 1 base at J; junction bases unmatched: 1. Germline CDR1 is GTSNPN and CDR2 is SVGIG (reference sequence). In DNA, the CDR3 is TGTGCCTGGAGTGAGGGACAGGGGAACACCGGGGAGCTGTTTTTT. As protein: CAWSEGQGNTGELFF.

V usage is TRBV6-1 and J usage is TRBJ2-1, with a possible D match to TRBD1 (5 bases). V was clipped by 3 bases and J by 4 bases, with 13 bases between them. This CDR3 is 15 amino acids long. CDR1 is MNHNS and CDR2 is SASEGT in the germline V gene. As DNA, the CDR3 is TGTGCCAGCAGTGACCAGGGCAGGTGGTACAATGAGCAGTTCTTC. It encodes CASSDQGRWYNEQFF.

V gene TRBV18 combines with J gene TRBJ2-1; maybe TRBD2 (6 bases). Germline-derived CDR1 and CDR2 are KGHSH and LQKENI. The V and J ends lost 3 bases and 0 bases respectively, with 12 bases between them. This CDR3 spans 16 amino acids. The CDR3 DNA is TGTGCCAGCTCACCTCGGGACTCGAGCTCCTACAATGAGCAGTTCTTC. Encoded protein: CASSPRDSSSYNEQFF.

V gene TRBV12-5 combines with J gene TRBJ2-2; possible D gene TRBD1, 7 bases. V gave up 3 bases and J gave up 8 bases, with 37 bases separating them. CDR3 length equals 22 residues. Per the germline V gene, CDR1 is LGHNT and CDR2 is FRNRAP. CDR3 residues: CASGFLLEGSTGTPQRSGELFF. DNA of the CDR3: TGTGCTAGTGGTTTTCTCCTCGAGGGGTCGACAGGGACTCCCCAGAGGTCAGGGGAGCTGTTTTTT.

This chain connects TRBV10-2 to TRBJ1-5, with 7 bases matching TRBD1. The CDR3 has 15 residues. J was trimmed by 3 bases and V by 5 bases; bases with no gene match: 7. Germline loops: CDR1 WSHSY, CDR2 SAAADI. As DNA, the CDR3 is TGCGCCAGCAGTTCCGGGACAGCGATCAATCAGCCCCAGCATTTT. This sequence encodes CASSSGTAINQPQHF.

V and J are TRBV29-1 and TRBJ1-2; D might be TRBD1 (6 bases). With 0 bases removed from V and 2 bases from J, the gap between germline ends came to 10 bases. The CDR3 loop spans 14 amino acids. Germline values: CDR1 SQVTM, CDR2 ANQGSEA. The CDR3 DNA reads TGCAGCGTTGAAGATTACAGGGAAAACTATGGCTACACCTTC. Encoded protein: CSVEDYRENYGYTF.

The J gene is TRBJ1-4, the V gene TRBV29-1; maybe TRBD1 (6 bases). There are 13 residues in the CDR3. Per germline, CDR1 SQVTM and CDR2 ANQGSEA. V was pared by 6 bases and J by 7 bases, with 15 bases between. The CDR3 sequence is CSVSGGAGEKLFF. The CDR3 region has the DNA TGCAGCGTCTCGGGGGGGGCGGGTGAAAAACTGTTTTTT. Looking up the rest from reference TRBV29-1 and TRBJ1-4 gives the full variable domain: SAVISQKPSRDICQRGTSLTIQCQVDSQVTMMFWYRQQPGQSLTLIATANQGSEATYESGFVIDKFPISRPNLTFSTLTVSNMSPEDSSIYLCSVSGGAGEKLFFGSGTQLSVL.

This clone was found many times. The chain employs TRBV19 and TRBJ1-1, with TRBD1 matching 8 bases. V lost 3 bases, J lost 4 bases, and 4 bases stayed unmatched. The CDR3 runs to 14 residues. CDR1 LNHDA and CDR2 SQIVND come from the germline V gene (reference sequence). CDR3 sequence: CASSIGQGATEAFF. In DNA, the CDR3 is TGTGCCAGTAGTATCGGACAGGGCGCCACTGAAGCTTTCTTT. Combining the CDR3 with reference TRBV19 and TRBJ1-1 gives the whole variable domain DGGITQSPKYLFRKEGQNVTLSCEQNLNHDAMYWYRQDPGQGLRLIYYSQIVNDFQKGDIAEGYSVSREKKESFPLTVTSAQKNPTAFYLCASSIGQGATEAFFGQGTRLTVV.

The chain links TRBV29-1 to TRBJ2-3; tentatively, D is TRBD2 (6 bases). The length of the CDR3 is 15 residues. The germline gives CDR1 SQVTM, CDR2 ANQGSEA. The V and J ends lost 4 bases and 1 base respectively, with 15 bases between them. The CDR3 region is CSVVGGDDRTDTQYF. The CDR3 DNA is TGCAGCGTTGTTGGCGGGGATGATCGCACAGATACGCAGTATTTT.

This sequence joins TRBV6-5 and TRBJ2-5, with D maybe TRBD2 (6 bases). Germline-derived CDR1 and CDR2 are MNHEY and SVGAGI. Trimming removed 3 bases at V and 5 bases at J, with 13 bases between. The CDR3 length is 14 residues. CDR3 in DNA: TGTGCCAGCAGTTATAGCGGACCTAGGGAGACCCAGTACTTC. Amino acids: CASSYSGPRETQYF.